This TCR beta chain was found in a study of T cell repertoires in cytomegalovirus infection. Study as a whole: In the study, CMV epitopes included recently identified HLA-C-restricted and well-studied HLA-B-restricted ones. Public signatures in TCR beta pointed to CMV infection and matching HLA type.

In this sample, this clonotype turned up many times. The antigen is unknown. In TCRdb, the reads were re-called with MiXCR into one record per CDR3 protein. The sample consists of around 800,000 distinct CDR3 sequences, 30% to 35% of them appearing once. Per germline, CDR1 SGHAT and CDR2 FQDESV (reference sequence). V dropped 5 bases and J dropped 3; count of bases not matched to a gene: 4. There are 14 residues in the CDR3. General observations from the study: Cumulated frequencies of public TCR beta families served to identify carriers of CMV plus the relevant HLA.

Specimen: cultured CD8+ T cells from PBMCs, collected from culture after CMV antigen stimulation. This receptor was obtained from a human donor in good health (CMV status not recorded). Some clones in this sample may be carry-over from other donors' samples. The genes are TRBV11-1 and TRBJ2-1; 7 positions match TRBD2. This CDR3 is CASSKRGNYNEQFF. CDR3 coding DNA: TGTGCCAGCAGCAAGCGGGGTAACTACAATGAGCAGTTCTTC.